A selection of T cell receptor beta chains follows, all from one sample in a study of blood T cell repertoires in COVID-19. Repertoires were generated with immunoSEQ multiplex PCR, while TCRdb's copy carries only in-frame clones and drops some. The sample holds roughly 30,000 clones, around 94% seen once. The sequenced sample was peripheral blood. All receptors derive from a woman between 70 and 85 years old with COVID-19, enrolled during active disease. Each CDR3 is given with its conserved first and last residue. D genes are given only for firm matches. The size of a clone is reported for some rows only, either as once, few or many, or as a class for expanded clones.

TRBV4-1	-	-	TRBJ2-7	TGCGCCAGCAGCCAAGGACCAGGGAGGAACGAGCAGTACTTC	CASSQGPGRNEQYF
TRBV28	-	-	TRBJ1-3	TGTGCCATCTTTGCGCAGGTTGGAAACACCATATATTTT	CAIFAQVGNTIYF
TRBV29-1	once	TRBD1	TRBJ1-1	TGCAGCGGGGGGACAGGAGACACTGAAGCTTTCTTT	CSGGTGDTEAFF
TRBV7-9	-	-	TRBJ2-2	TGTGCCAGCCAATTTCAGGGAAACACCGGGGAGCTGTTTTTT	CASQFQGNTGELFF
TRBV10-2	-	TRBD1	TRBJ2-5	TGCGCCAGCACCATGACAGGGCCCTTAGAGACCCAGTACTTC	CASTMTGPLETQYF
TRBV5-4	-	-	TRBJ1-2	TGTGCCAGCAGCTTTGAGAGTGATGGCTACACCTTC	CASSFESDGYTF
TRBV7-9	-	-	TRBJ2-5	TGTGCCAGCAGCTCTACCTTAGCGTACCAAGAGACCCAGTACTTC	CASSSTLAYQETQYF
TRBV7-9	-	-	TRBJ1-5	TGTGCCAGCAGCTTGGTCGCAGATCAGCCCCAGCATTTT	CASSLVADQPQHF
TRBV14	-	TRBD1	TRBJ1-3	TGTGCCAGCAGCCAAGGAATTGGACAGGGTGACACCATATATTTT	CASSQGIGQGDTIYF
TRBV30	once	-	TRBJ1-2	TGTGCCTGGAGTGTACTCAGGATATATGGCTACACCTTC	CAWSVLRIYGYTF
TRBV18	-	TRBD1	TRBJ2-5	TGTGCCAGCGGGTCAGGGGGCGGCGAGACCCAGTACTTC	CASGSGGGETQYF
TRBV2	-	-	TRBJ1-2	TGTGCCAGCAGTGACAGTGAGGACTATGGCTACACCTTC	CASSDSEDYGYTF
TRBV28	-	-	TRBJ1-2	TGTGCCAGCAGTTACTTCAACTATGGCTACACCTTC	CASSYFNYGYTF
TRBV29-1	-	TRBD1	TRBJ2-1	TGCAGCGTGGCCAGGGACAGGGGGCTAGCGGGAAGCTCCTACAATGAGCAGTTCTTC	CSVARDRGLAGSSYNEQFF
TRBV14	-	TRBD1	TRBJ2-7	TGTGCCAGCAGCCAAGTGCCAGGGGGCTGGTACGAGCAGTACTTC	CASSQVPGGWYEQYF
TRBV18	-	-	TRBJ1-5	TGTGCCAGCTCACCATCGCAGGAGGGCCAGCCCCAGCATTTT	CASSPSQEGQPQHF
TRBV12-3/TRBV12-4	-	TRBD1	TRBJ1-2	TGTGCCAGCAGTTGGACAGGTGCCGGCTACACCTTC	CASSWTGAGYTF
TRBV18	-	-	TRBJ1-5	TGTGCCAGCTCGCCGGGGGGCCAGCCCCAGCATTTT	CASSPGGQPQHF
TRBV25-1	-	TRBD1	TRBJ1-1	TGTGCCAGCACCCGAGGGACAGGGGTCACTGAAGCTTTCTTT	CASTRGTGVTEAFF
TRBV28	-	-	TRBJ2-1	TGTGCCAGCAAAGTTGAGCTTGAGCAGTTCTTC	CASKVELEQFF
TRBV3-1/TRBV3-2	once	TRBD2	TRBJ2-3	TGTGCCAGCAGCGGGGGGGACTACCTTTTGACAGATACGCAGTATTTT	CASSGGDYLLTDTQYF
TRBV15	-	TRBD2	TRBJ2-7	TGTGCCACCAGCAGAGAACTAGCGGTCTACGAGCAGTACTTC	CATSRELAVYEQYF
TRBV19	-	TRBD2	TRBJ2-1	TGTGCCACCCAGACCCTAGCGGCGTCCTACAATGAGCAGTTCTTC	CATQTLAASYNEQFF
TRBV6-4	-	-	TRBJ2-1	TGTGCCAGCAGTGAAACCAGGGCTGATGAGCAGTTCTTC	CASSETRADEQFF
TRBV13	few	TRBD2	TRBJ2-1	TGTGCCAGCAGCGCTAGCGGGGTTTCCTACAATGAGCAGTTCTTC	CASSASGVSYNEQFF
TRBV24-1	-	TRBD2	TRBJ2-1	TGTGCCACCAGACAGACTAGCGGAGGGGGGAATGAGCAGTTCTTC	CATRQTSGGGNEQFF
TRBV6-5	-	TRBD2	TRBJ2-1	TGTGCCAGCAGTCCGGGACTAGCGGGTGAGCAGTTCTTC	CASSPGLAGEQFF
TRBV14	-	TRBD1	TRBJ2-1	TGTGCCAGCAGCCAAGGGACAGGGGCCAACAATGAGCAGTTCTTC	CASSQGTGANNEQFF
TRBV4-1	once	TRBD1	TRBJ2-3	TGCGCCAGCAGCCAATGGGGGACAGCTGGATCCCTTAGCACAGATACGCAGTATTTT	CASSQWGTAGSLSTDTQYF
TRBV7-9	-	-	TRBJ1-1	TGTGCCAGCAGCTTAGTCAGGGAGGGTGCTTTCTTT	CASSLVREGAFF
TRBV18	-	-	TRBJ1-1	TGTGCCAGCTCTGCAGAAACGCAAGATACTGAAGCTTTCTTT	CASSAETQDTEAFF
TRBV3-1/TRBV3-2	few	-	TRBJ2-1	TGTGCCAGCAGCGGACACGATAAAAACAATGAGCAGTTCTTC	CASSGHDKNNEQFF
TRBV27	-	TRBD1	TRBJ1-4	TGTGCCAGCAGTTGGGGGCCGACAGGGGGCTTAGAAAAACTGTTTTTT	CASSWGPTGGLEKLFF
TRBV25-1	once	-	TRBJ2-3	TGTGCCAGCCTAAAACCCAGCACAGATACGCAGTATTTT	CASLKPSTDTQYF
TRBV5-1	-	-	TRBJ2-7	TGCGCCAGCAGCTTGGGAGTCGGGTCGCCCAACTACGAGCAGTACTTC	CASSLGVGSPNYEQYF
TRBV18	-	TRBD1	TRBJ1-2	TGTGCCAGCTCACCACAACAGGGGTGGGACTATGGCTACACCTTC	CASSPQQGWDYGYTF
TRBV27	-	TRBD2	TRBJ2-3	TGTGCCAGCAGTTTCTCCACCCCTATACGACTAGCGGAGAAATCTTCCACAGATACGCAGTATTTT	CASSFSTPIRLAEKSSTDTQYF
TRBV19	once	-	TRBJ1-5	TGTGCCAGTAGTATTGGGGCCAGGGCCAATCAGCCCCAGCATTTT	CASSIGARANQPQHF
TRBV29-1	-	TRBD2	TRBJ2-1	TGCAGCGTTGGTACTAGCGGGTACAATGAGCAGTTCTTC	CSVGTSGYNEQFF
TRBV4-3	-	TRBD1	TRBJ1-6	TGCGCCAGCAGCCAAGTGGTCAGGGGGCAATCACCCCTCCACTTT	CASSQVVRGQSPLHF
TRBV5-1	once	-	TRBJ1-1	TGCGCCAGCAGCTTGGGCGGGTTTAGGGCTGAAGCTTTCTTT	CASSLGGFRAEAFF